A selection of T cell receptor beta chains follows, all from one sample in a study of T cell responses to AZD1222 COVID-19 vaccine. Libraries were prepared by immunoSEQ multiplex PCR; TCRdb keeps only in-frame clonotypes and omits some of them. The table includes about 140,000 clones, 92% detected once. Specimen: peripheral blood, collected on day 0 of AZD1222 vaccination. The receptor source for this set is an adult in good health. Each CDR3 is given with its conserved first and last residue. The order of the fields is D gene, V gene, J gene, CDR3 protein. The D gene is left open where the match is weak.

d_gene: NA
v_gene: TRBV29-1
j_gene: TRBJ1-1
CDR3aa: CSVEGGVAEDTEAFF

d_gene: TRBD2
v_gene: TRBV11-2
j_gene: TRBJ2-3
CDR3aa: CASQPGGDTQYF

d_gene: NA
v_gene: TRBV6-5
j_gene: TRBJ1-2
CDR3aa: CASSTGQLYGYTF

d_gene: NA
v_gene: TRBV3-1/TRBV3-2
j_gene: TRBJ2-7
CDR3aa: CASSQDEVAGQLYEQYF

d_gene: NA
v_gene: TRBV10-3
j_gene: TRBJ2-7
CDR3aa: CAITNSEGSEQYF

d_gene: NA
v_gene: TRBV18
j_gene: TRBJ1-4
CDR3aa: CASPTEKLFF

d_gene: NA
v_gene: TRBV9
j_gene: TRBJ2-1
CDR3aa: CASSVEGTGQFF

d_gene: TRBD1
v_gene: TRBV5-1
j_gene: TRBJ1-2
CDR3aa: CASSTDRGYGYTF

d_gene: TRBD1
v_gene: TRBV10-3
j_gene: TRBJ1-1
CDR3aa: CAISIGQGNTEAFF

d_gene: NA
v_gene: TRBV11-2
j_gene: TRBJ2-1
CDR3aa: CASVGSISYNEQFF

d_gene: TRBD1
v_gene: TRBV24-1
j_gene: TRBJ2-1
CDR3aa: CATSDMTGANEQFF

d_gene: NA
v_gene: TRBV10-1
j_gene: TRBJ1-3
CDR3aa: CAAGTSGGNTIYF

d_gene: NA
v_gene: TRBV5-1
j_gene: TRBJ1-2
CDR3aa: CASSLMGQPPNYGYTF

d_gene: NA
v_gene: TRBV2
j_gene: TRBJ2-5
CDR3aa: CASRWQGFEETQYF

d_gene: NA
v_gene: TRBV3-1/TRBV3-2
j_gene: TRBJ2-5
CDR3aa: CASSQGRGKETQYF

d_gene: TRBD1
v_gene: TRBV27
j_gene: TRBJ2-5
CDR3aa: CASSLVQGARLAQYF

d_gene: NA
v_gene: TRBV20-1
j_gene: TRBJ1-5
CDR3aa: CSASGGARGNQPQHF

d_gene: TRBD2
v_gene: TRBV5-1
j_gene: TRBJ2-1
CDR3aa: CASKRTSGRSSYNEQFF

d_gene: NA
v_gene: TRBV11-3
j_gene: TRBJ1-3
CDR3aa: CASSLDSPRRVILNTIYF

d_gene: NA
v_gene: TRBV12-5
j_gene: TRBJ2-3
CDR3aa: CASGFGASAISTDTQYF

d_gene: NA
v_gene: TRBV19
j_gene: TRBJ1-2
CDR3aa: CASSIDQDARGYTF

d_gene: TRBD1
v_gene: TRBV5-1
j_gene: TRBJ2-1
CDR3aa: CASSLGWTGNFDEQFF

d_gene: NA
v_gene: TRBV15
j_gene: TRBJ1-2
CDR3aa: CATSREADTAERGTF

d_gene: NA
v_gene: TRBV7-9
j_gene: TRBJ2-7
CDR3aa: CASSLALAEKGQYF

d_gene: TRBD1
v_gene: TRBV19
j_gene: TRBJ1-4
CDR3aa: CASSIRGREEKLFF

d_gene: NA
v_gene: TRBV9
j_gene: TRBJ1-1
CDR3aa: CASSVIGRNTEAFF

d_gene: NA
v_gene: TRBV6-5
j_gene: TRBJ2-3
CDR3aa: CASSYGSDTQYF

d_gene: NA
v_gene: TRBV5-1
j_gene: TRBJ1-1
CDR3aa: CASSLGQANTEAFF

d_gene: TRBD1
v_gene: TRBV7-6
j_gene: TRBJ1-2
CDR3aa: CASSFLRDREIYGYTF

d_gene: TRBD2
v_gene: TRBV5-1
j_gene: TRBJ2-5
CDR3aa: CASSLVGTSGRARQETQYF

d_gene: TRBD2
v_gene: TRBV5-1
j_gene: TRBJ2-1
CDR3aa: CASGGGENNEQFF

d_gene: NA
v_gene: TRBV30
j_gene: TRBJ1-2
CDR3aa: CAWSREGDYGYTF

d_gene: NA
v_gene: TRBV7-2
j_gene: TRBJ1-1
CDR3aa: CASSLDPSAVNTEAFF

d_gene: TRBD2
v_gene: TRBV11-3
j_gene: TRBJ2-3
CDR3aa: CASSLRSGRAADTQYF

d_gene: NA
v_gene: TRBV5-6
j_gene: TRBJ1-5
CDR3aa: CASSLAGGSQPQHF

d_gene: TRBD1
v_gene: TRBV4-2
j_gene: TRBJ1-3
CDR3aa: CASSQDHQGAAGNTIYF

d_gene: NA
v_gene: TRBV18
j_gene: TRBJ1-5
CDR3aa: CASSPSRGGEGNQPQHF

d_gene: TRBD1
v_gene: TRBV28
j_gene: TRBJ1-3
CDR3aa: CASSSQGARGNTIYF

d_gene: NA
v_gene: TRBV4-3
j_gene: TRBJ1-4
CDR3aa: CASSQDGGREKLFF

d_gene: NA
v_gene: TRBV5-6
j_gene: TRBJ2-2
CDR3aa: CASSHPRRAIGELFF

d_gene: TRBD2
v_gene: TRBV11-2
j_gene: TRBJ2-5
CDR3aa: CASSYIRLAGGLQTQYF

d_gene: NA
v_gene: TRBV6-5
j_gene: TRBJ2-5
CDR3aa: CASKAFWAQETQYF

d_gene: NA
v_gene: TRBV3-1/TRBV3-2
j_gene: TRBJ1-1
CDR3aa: CASSQRLGEAFF

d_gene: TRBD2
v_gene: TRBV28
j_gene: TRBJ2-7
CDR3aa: CASSLWTSGSYEQYF